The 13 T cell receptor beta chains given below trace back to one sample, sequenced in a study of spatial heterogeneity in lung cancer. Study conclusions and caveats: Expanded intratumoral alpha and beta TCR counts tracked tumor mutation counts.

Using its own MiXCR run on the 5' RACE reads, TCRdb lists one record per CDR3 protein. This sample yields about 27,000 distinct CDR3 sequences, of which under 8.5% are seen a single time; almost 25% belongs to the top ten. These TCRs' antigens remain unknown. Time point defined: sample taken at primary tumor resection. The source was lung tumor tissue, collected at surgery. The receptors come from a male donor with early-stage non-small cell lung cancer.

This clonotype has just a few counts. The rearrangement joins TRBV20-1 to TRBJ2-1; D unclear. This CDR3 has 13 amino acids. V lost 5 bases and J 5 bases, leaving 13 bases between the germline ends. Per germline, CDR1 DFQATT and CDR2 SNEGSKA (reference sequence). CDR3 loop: CSASSPWDNEQFF. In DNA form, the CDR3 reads TGCAGTGCTTCTTCCCCTTGGGACAATGAGCAGTTCTTC.

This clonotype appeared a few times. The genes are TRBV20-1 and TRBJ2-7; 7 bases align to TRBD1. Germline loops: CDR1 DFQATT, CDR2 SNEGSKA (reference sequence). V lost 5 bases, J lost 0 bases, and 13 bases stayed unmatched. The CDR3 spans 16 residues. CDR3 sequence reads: CSAAPWDRAHSYEQYF. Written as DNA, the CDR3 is TGCAGTGCTGCCCCCTGGGACAGAGCCCACTCCTACGAGCAGTACTTC.

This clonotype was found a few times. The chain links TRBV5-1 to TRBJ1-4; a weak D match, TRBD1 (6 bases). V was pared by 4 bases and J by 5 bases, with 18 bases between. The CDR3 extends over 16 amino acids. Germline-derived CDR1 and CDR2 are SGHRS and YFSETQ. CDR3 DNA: TGCGCCAGCAGCGCCGGGGGCGGCACCACGAATGAAAAACTGTTTTTT. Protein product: CASSAGGGTTNEKLFF.

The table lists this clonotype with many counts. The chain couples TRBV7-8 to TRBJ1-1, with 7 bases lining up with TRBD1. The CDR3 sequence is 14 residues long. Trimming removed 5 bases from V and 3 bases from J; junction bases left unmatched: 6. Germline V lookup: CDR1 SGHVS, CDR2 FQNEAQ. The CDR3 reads CASSPGTAYTEAFF. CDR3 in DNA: TGTGCCAGCAGCCCCGGGACAGCATACACTGAAGCTTTCTTT.

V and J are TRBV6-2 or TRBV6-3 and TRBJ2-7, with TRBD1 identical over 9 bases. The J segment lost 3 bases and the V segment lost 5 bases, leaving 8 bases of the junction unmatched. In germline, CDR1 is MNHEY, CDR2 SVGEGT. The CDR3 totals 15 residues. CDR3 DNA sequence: TGTGCCAGCAGTACCGGGACAGGGTTCGACTACGAGCAGTACTTC. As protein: CASSTGTGFDYEQYF.

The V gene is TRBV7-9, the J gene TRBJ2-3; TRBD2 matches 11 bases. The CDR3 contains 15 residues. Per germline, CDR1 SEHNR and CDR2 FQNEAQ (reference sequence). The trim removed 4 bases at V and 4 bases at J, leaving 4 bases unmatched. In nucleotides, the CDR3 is TGTGCCAGCAGCTATAGCGGGGGGGCGCCAGATACGCAGTATTTT. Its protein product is CASSYSGGAPDTQYF.

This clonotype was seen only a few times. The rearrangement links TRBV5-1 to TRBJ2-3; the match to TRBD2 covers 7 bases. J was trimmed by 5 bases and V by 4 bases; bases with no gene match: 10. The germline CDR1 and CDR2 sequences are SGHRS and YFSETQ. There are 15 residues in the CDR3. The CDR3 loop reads CASSETSSGRDTQYF. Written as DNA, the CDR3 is TGCGCCAGCAGCGAGACTAGCAGTGGAAGAGATACGCAGTATTTT. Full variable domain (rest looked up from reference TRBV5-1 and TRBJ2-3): KAGVTQTPRYLIKTRGQQVTLSCSPISGHRSVSWYQQTPGQGLQFLFEYFSETQRNKGNFPGRFSGRQFSNSRSEMNVSTLELGDSALYLCASSETSSGRDTQYFGPGTRLTVL.

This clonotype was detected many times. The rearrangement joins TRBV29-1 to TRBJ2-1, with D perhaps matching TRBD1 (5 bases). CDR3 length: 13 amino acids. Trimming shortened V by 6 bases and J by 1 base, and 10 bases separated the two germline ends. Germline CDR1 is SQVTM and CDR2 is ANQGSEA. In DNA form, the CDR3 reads TGCAGCGTCGTCAGGGTGTCCTACAATGAGCAGTTCTTC. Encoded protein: CSVVRVSYNEQFF.

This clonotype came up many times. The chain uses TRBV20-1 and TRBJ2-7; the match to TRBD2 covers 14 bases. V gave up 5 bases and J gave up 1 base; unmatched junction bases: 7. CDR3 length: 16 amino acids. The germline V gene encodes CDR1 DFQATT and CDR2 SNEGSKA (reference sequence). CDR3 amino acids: CSAAGTSGGISYEQYF. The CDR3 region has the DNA TGCAGTGCTGCCGGGACTAGCGGGGGTATTTCCTACGAGCAGTACTTC.

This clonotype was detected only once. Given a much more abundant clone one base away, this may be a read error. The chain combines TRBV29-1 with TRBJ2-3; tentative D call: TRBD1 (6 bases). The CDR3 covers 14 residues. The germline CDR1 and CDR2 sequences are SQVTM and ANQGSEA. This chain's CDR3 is CSAPKTTGTDTQNF. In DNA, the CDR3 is TGCAGCGCTCCCAAAACAACAGGGACGGATACGCAGAATTTT.

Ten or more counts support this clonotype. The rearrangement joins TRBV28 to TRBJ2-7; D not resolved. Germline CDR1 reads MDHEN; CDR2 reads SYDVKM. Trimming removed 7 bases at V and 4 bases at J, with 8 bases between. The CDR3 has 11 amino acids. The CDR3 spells CASMTNYEQYF. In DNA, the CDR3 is TGTGCCAGCATGACAAATTACGAGCAGTACTTC.

CDR3 region: CASSFGGLVEQYF. CDR3 coding DNA: TGTGCCAGCAGTTTCGGCGGCCTCGTGGAGCAGTACTTC. The V call is TRBV7-9, the J call TRBJ2-7; D is undetermined. The V gene lost 6 bases and the J gene lost 7 bases, with 16 bases spanning the gap. Germline V gives CDR1 SEHNR, CDR2 FQNEAQ (reference sequence). This CDR3 has 13 amino acids.

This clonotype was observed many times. Here the CDR3 DNA reads TGTGCCAGCAGCTTAGAACGGGGGAGCAGCAGTAATTCACCCCTCCACTTT. This gives the protein CASSLERGSSSNSPLHF. This chain uses TRBV7-2 with TRBJ1-6; possible D gene TRBD1, 5 bases. Germline V gene lookup returns CDR1 SGHTA and CDR2 FQGNSA. V was cut by 1 base and J by 6 bases, with 16 bases left in between. This CDR3 is built from 17 residues.